One and the same sample provided the 26 T cell receptor beta chains below, sequenced in a study of T cells in tumors after PD-1 blockade. The data were produced by immunoSEQ multiplex PCR, yet TCRdb's version contains in-frame clones alone and is incomplete. The sample records some 43,000 clones, about 84% being singletons. The source material was PBMCs, sampled before anti-PD-1 treatment. The receptor source for this set is a human donor with basal cell carcinoma.

This clone showed up just a few times. V gene TRBV7-2 combines with J gene TRBJ2-1; possible D gene TRBD1, 6 bases. V lost 5 bases and J 10 bases, leaving 12 bases between the germline ends. This CDR3 region has 12 residues. Germline assignment: CDR1 SGHTA and CDR2 FQGNSA. The CDR3 sequence: CASSPTGAEQFF. The CDR3 DNA reads TGTGCCAGCAGCCCGACAGGAGCCGAGCAGTTCTTC. The full variable domain, with the rest looked up from reference TRBV7-2 and TRBJ2-1, is GAGVSQSPSNKVTEKGKDVELRCDPISGHTALYWYRQSLGQGLEFLIYFQGNSAPDKSGLPSDRFSAERTGGSVSTLTIQRTQQEDSAVYLCASSPTGAEQFFGPGTRLTVL.

J is TRBJ1-1 and V is TRBV3-1 (or the pseudogene TRBV3-2); D is perhaps TRBD1 (5 bases). Trimming removed 8 bases from V and 6 bases from J, with 16 bases in between. The CDR3 runs to 13 residues. The germline gives CDR1 LGHDT, CDR2 YNNKEL (reference sequence). The CDR3 DNA sequence: TGTGCCAGCCAGGGTGCGGGGAGCTCTGAAGCTTTCTTT. Its protein product is CASQGAGSSEAFF.

The V call is TRBV2, the J call TRBJ2-5; the D gene is possibly TRBD1 (6 bases). Per germline, CDR1 SNHLY and CDR2 FYNNEI. Trimming removed 6 bases at V and 0 bases at J, with 20 bases between. This CDR3 spans 17 amino acids. CDR3 region: CASRGYRDNDYQETQYF. DNA of the CDR3: TGTGCCAGCAGGGGCTACCGGGACAACGATTACCAAGAGACCCAGTACTTC.

The chain employs TRBV5-4 and TRBJ1-2, with 10 nucleotides matching TRBD1. This CDR3 is built from 16 residues. Germline V CDR1 and CDR2: SGHNT, YYREEE (reference sequence). The ends lost 0 bases at V and 4 bases at J; junction bases unmatched: 6. CDR3 region: CASSLVGTGEGYGYTF. The CDR3, as DNA: TGTGCCAGCAGCTTGGTTGGGACAGGGGAGGGCTATGGCTACACCTTC.

The V call is TRBV11-1, the J call TRBJ2-4; 7 positions agree with TRBD1. Germline CDR1 and CDR2: SGHAT and FQDESV (reference sequence). The ends lost 5 bases at V and 9 bases at J; junction bases unmatched: 10. The CDR3 is 14 amino acids. The CDR3 reads CASSPRQGVGIQYF. CDR3 coding DNA: TGTGCCAGCAGCCCTAGACAGGGCGTCGGCATTCAGTACTTC.

V gene TRBV11-3 combines with J gene TRBJ2-7; 8 bases match TRBD2. The germline V gene has CDR1 SGHNT and CDR2 YENEEA. V shed 1 base, J shed 7 bases, and the junction held 6 bases outside the gene matches. The CDR3 runs 14 residues. Here the CDR3 reads CASSLGRSSGEQYF. CDR3 bases: TGTGCCAGCAGCTTAGGTCGGTCTAGCGGGGAGCAGTACTTC.

The V gene is TRBV5-6, the J gene TRBJ2-5; D is perhaps TRBD1 or TRBD2 (7 bases each). Deletions cut 6 bases from V and 4 bases from J, with 19 bases between. This CDR3 region has 15 residues. The germline CDR1 and CDR2 sequences are SGHDT and YYEEEE. Here the CDR3 reads CASNPRGGRGETQYF. The CDR3 bases are TGTGCCAGCAATCCCAGGGGGGGTAGGGGAGAGACCCAGTACTTC.

The chain has TRBV6-2 or TRBV6-3 and TRBJ1-5; TRBD1 is a possible D gene (5 bases). V was pared by 6 bases and J by 2 bases, with 14 bases between. Germline CDR1 reads MNHEY; CDR2 reads SVGEGT. The CDR3 contains 15 residues. The CDR3 DNA reads as TGTGCCAGCAGCTTCAGCCAGGGTGGCAATCAGCCCCAGCATTTT. It translates to CASSFSQGGNQPQHF.

The count of this clone is one. The rearrangement joins TRBV5-4 to TRBJ2-3, with D maybe TRBD2 (7 bases). Looked up from germline, CDR1 is SGHNT and CDR2 is YYREEE (reference sequence). Between the trimmed V and J ends, which lost 9 bases and 1 base, there was a span of 18 bases. The length of the CDR3 is 15 residues. The CDR3 reads CAITRGGPGTDTQYF. The CDR3 DNA reads TGTGCCATCACTAGGGGGGGGCCGGGCACAGATACGCAGTATTTT. The variable domain in full, with the rest retrieved from reference TRBV5-4 and TRBJ2-3, is ETGVTQSPTHLIKTRGQQVTLRCSSQSGHNTVSWYQQALGQGPQFIFQYYREEENGRGNFPPRFSGLQFPNYSSELNVNALELDDSALYLCAITRGGPGTDTQYFGPGTRLTVL.

The genes are TRBV6-5 and TRBJ1-1; D is perhaps TRBD1 (6 bases). The V and J ends lost 2 bases and 4 bases respectively, with 14 bases between them. The length of the CDR3 is 15 residues. CDR1 and CDR2 (germline): MNHEY, SVGAGI. The CDR3: CASSYPGVSGTEAFF. The CDR3 nucleotides read TGTGCCAGCAGTTACCCAGGGGTATCGGGCACTGAAGCTTTCTTT.

V is TRBV6-2 or TRBV6-3 and J is TRBJ1-3; possible D gene TRBD1, 6 bases. Trimming removed 0 bases at V and 4 bases at J, with 19 bases between. CDR1 and CDR2 (germline): MNHEY, SVGEGT. The CDR3 loop spans 18 amino acids. CDR3 in DNA: TGTGCCAGCAGTTACTCGAAGACAGGCCTCTATTCCGGAAACACCATATATTTT. Its protein is CASSYSKTGLYSGNTIYF.

The rearrangement joins TRBV3-1 (or the pseudogene TRBV3-2) to TRBJ2-1; weak D call: TRBD2 (8 bases). The CDR3 contains 18 residues. Trimming took 0 bases from V and 9 from J, leaving 24 bases between them. Germline-derived CDR1 and CDR2 are LGHDT and YNNKEL (reference sequence). The CDR3 region is CASSQEVGRGQSGGEQFF. The CDR3 DNA is TGTGCCAGCAGCCAAGAAGTCGGGCGGGGACAGAGCGGGGGTGAGCAGTTCTTC.

CDR3 sequence: CAWSVHTGLALETQYF. The CDR3 DNA sequence: TGTGCCTGGAGTGTACACACGGGCCTAGCGCTTGAGACCCAGTACTTC. The chain combines TRBV30 with TRBJ2-5; D might be TRBD2 (6 bases). CDR1 and CDR2 from the germline V gene are GTSNPN and SVGIG (reference sequence). Trimming removed 0 bases from V and 5 bases from J, with 19 bases in between. The CDR3 runs to 16 residues.

The sample holds a few counts of this clone. The rearrangement uses TRBV5-1 and TRBJ1-6; 10 bases match TRBD1. From germline, CDR1 is SGHRS and CDR2 YFSETQ. The CDR3 is 14 residues long. Trimming took 2 bases from V and 8 from J; bases not matched to a gene: 1. CDR3 coding DNA: TGCGCCAGCAGCTTTGACAGGGGGCATTCACCCCTCCACTTT. Protein: CASSFDRGHSPLHF.

The genes are TRBV5-4 and TRBJ2-1; TRBD1 matches at 7 bases. Germline assignment: CDR1 SGHNT and CDR2 YYREEE (reference sequence). After removal of 2 bases from V and 9 bases from J, the junction contained 11 bases not matched to a gene. This CDR3 is 15 amino acids long. The CDR3: CASSLGRRGQSEQFF. CDR3 DNA: TGTGCCAGCAGCTTAGGTAGAAGGGGGCAGTCTGAGCAGTTCTTC.

V usage is TRBV19 and J usage is TRBJ2-7; D is possibly TRBD1 (6 bases). The CDR3 length is 13 residues. Between the trimmed V and J ends, which lost 5 bases and 3 bases, there was a span of 11 bases. In germline, CDR1 is LNHDA, CDR2 SQIVND (reference sequence). CDR3 nucleotides: TGTGCCAGTAGTCAATCACAGGGCTACGAGCAGTACTTC. Its protein is CASSQSQGYEQYF.

This clone was observed a handful of times. This sequence joins TRBV7-8 and TRBJ2-1, with 12 bases identical to TRBD1. Per the germline V gene, CDR1 is SGHVS and CDR2 is FQNEAQ. The CDR3 loop spans 15 amino acids. Trimming took 4 bases from V and 11 from J; bases not matched to a gene: 9. In DNA, the CDR3 is TGTGCCAGCAGCTCCTCAGGGGGACAGGGGGCGCAGCAGTTCTTC. Translating gives CASSSSGGQGAQQFF.

The rearrangement links TRBV6-5 to TRBJ1-5; 7 nucleotides match TRBD1. The CDR3 loop spans 15 amino acids. V trimming: 6 bases; J trimming: 2 bases; junction bases outside the gene matches: 7. CDR1 is MNHEY, CDR2 SVGAGI, per germline. The CDR3 nucleotides read TGTGCCAGCAGGGGGGAGGGGGCGCGCAATCAGCCCCAGCATTTT. The encoded protein is CASRGEGARNQPQHF.

The chain is built from TRBV5-1 and TRBJ1-4; D gene ambiguous. V was clipped by 2 bases and J by 8 bases, with 13 bases between them. CDR1 and CDR2 from the germline V gene are SGHRS and YFSETQ. The CDR3 totals 14 residues. The CDR3 DNA is TGCGCCAGCAGCTTCGACGGGGTGAGGGAAAAACTGTTTTTT. Translation: CASSFDGVREKLFF.

The sample holds one count of this clone. V gene TRBV2 combines with J gene TRBJ2-7; D remains ambiguous. CDR1 and CDR2 from the germline V gene are SNHLY and FYNNEI. CDR3 length equals 14 residues. V lost 3 bases and J lost 4, with 13 bases in between. CDR3 nucleotides: TGTGCCAGCAGTGATAGAGCGCAACAATACGAGCAGTACTTC. Residues: CASSDRAQQYEQYF.

V usage is TRBV2 and J usage is TRBJ1-2, with unresolved D. Germline V gene lookup returns CDR1 SNHLY and CDR2 FYNNEI. Trimming took 4 bases from V and 2 from J, leaving 5 bases between them. The CDR3 has 12 residues. The CDR3 here is CASSAENYGYTF. The CDR3, as DNA: TGTGCCAGCAGTGCGGAGAACTATGGCTACACCTTC. The full variable domain, completed using reference TRBV2 and TRBJ1-2, is EPEVTQTPSHQVTQMGQEVILRCVPISNHLYFYWYRQILGQKVEFLVSFYNNEISEKSEIFDDQFSVERPDGSNFTLKIRSTKLEDSAMYFCASSAENYGYTFGSGTRLTVV.

The chain links TRBV6-5 to TRBJ1-1, with 7 positions matching TRBD1. After removal of 2 bases from V and 0 bases from J, the junction contained 6 bases not matched to a gene. The CDR3 has 16 amino acids. Looked up from germline, CDR1 is MNHEY and CDR2 is SVGAGI. The CDR3 sequence is CASSYRGQTLNTEAFF. The CDR3 nucleotides read TGTGCCAGCAGTTACAGGGGGCAGACCCTGAACACTGAAGCTTTCTTT.

The chain joins TRBV6-1 to TRBJ2-1, with 9 bases that match TRBD1. CDR1 is MNHNS, CDR2 SASEGT, per germline. The CDR3 contains 15 residues. Trimming at V came to 6 bases and at J to 3 bases, leaving 6 bases not matched to a gene. The CDR3 DNA is TGTGCCAGCAGAGTTCCGGGACAGGGCTACAATGAGCAGTTCTTC. This sequence encodes CASRVPGQGYNEQFF.

The rearrangement uses TRBV28 and TRBJ2-1; D might be TRBD2 (6 bases). The germline gives CDR1 MDHEN, CDR2 SYDVKM. The V end was cut by 6 bases, the J end by 4 bases, with 22 bases between. The CDR3 is 17 amino acids. CDR3 sequence (DNA): TGTGCCAGCAGGGGAGATACCATGGGCGGGGATTACAATGAGCAGTTCTTC. Translation gives CASRGDTMGGDYNEQFF.

This clone appeared a single time. This chain uses TRBV19 with TRBJ1-5, with 8 nucleotides matching TRBD1. Germline V lookup: CDR1 LNHDA, CDR2 SQIVND (reference sequence). V was pared by 5 bases and J by 2 bases, with 11 bases of the junction left unmatched. This CDR3 comprises 17 residues. CDR3 protein: CASSPGQVGFRNQPQHF. CDR3 in DNA: TGTGCCAGTAGTCCGGGACAGGTGGGGTTTCGCAATCAGCCCCAGCATTTT.

The chain is built from TRBV5-1 and TRBJ2-5; D unresolved. This CDR3 has 14 residues. CDR1 and CDR2 from the germline V gene are SGHRS and YFSETQ. The V end was cut by 0 bases, the J end by 3 bases, with 9 bases between. In nucleotides, the CDR3 is TGCGCCAGCAGCTTGGTTCCAGAGAAAGAGACCCAGTACTTC. It specifies CASSLVPEKETQYF.